The 3 T cell receptor beta chains listed next were all sequenced from one sample in a study of identifying expanded T cells in peripheral blood. Using immunoSEQ multiplex PCR, the repertoire was profiled, and TCRdb retains in-frame clones only, with some absent. The table records 95,000 to 100,000 clones, roughly nine tenths of them present only once. Material for sequencing was blood. These receptors were collected from a person between 18 and 70 years old in good health.

The chain is built from TRBV27 and TRBJ2-5; 7 bases fit TRBD2. Germline lookup yields CDR1 MNHEY and CDR2 SMNVEV (reference sequence). The V and J ends lost 2 bases and 1 base, in that order; junction bases with no gene match: 16. CDR3 size: 19 residues. The chain's CDR3 is CASSLSFQGWEGLQETQYF. The CDR3 DNA reads as TGTGCCAGCAGTTTAAGTTTTCAGGGCTGGGAGGGCCTCCAAGAGACCCAGTACTTC.

This clone was recorded a few times. V is TRBV4-3 and J is TRBJ1-1; D is unclear. V dropped 1 base and J dropped 5 bases, with 8 bases sitting between them. The germline V gene encodes CDR1 LGHNA and CDR2 YSLEER. This CDR3 has 13 residues. CDR3 sequence (DNA): TGCGCCAGCAGCCAAGTAACGAGGACTGAAGCTTTCTTT. Protein: CASSQVTRTEAFF.

In DNA form, the CDR3 reads TGTGCCAGTAGTTGGGGGGGCGGGGAGACCCAGTACTTC. Translation: CASSWGGGETQYF. This chain joins TRBV19 and TRBJ2-5, with D possibly TRBD2 on 7 matching bases. The CDR3 loop spans 13 amino acids. Germline V gives CDR1 LNHDA, CDR2 SQIVND (reference sequence). Trimming cost V 5 bases and J 5 bases, with 12 bases left between them.